Each of the 29 T cell receptor beta chains below was sequenced from the same sample in a study of blood T cell repertoires in COVID-19 (dated by TCRdb to 2018 to 2020). The library was generated by the immunoSEQ multiplex PCR assay. TCRdb re-hosts the immuneACCESS table, in-frame sequences only. Its copies lack some clones; in the studies checked, an unresolved V gene accounts for under half of them, and the cause for the rest is not known. For this sample the table gives fewer than 250,000 clones, of which about 86% were detected only once. Clones ranked in the top ten supply 8% to 9.5% of the sample. The sequenced sample consisted of PBMCs or T cells enriched from blood (not recorded which). These TCRs come from a woman aged 45-59 years with acute COVID-19.

The chain has TRBV14 and TRBJ1-4; D unclear. CDR3 length equals 15 residues. CDR1 is SGHDN, CDR2 FVKESK, per germline. Trimming left V 2 bases short and J 0 bases short, with 7 bases between. For the CDR3, the DNA is TGTGCCAGCAGCCAATTTTCTGCAACTAATGAAAAACTGTTTTTT. Protein sequence: CASSQFSATNEKLFF.

The CDR3: CASRYRGSTEAFF. The CDR3 DNA reads as TGTGCCAGTAGGTACCGGGGTTCCACTGAAGCTTTCTTT. V is TRBV19 and J is TRBJ1-1, with no clear D. Deletions cut 6 bases from V and 4 bases from J, with 12 bases between. CDR3 size: 13 residues. The germline CDR1 and CDR2 sequences are LNHDA and SQIVND (reference sequence).

This clone was observed at least ten times. The chain recombines TRBV3-1 (or the pseudogene TRBV3-2) with TRBJ1-1; D is ambiguous. Germline-derived CDR1 and CDR2 are LGHDT and YNNKEL (reference sequence). The V gene lost 0 bases and the J gene lost 1 base, with 12 bases spanning the gap. CDR3 length: 16 amino acids. The CDR3 here is CASSQDRVGGNTEAFF. CDR3 in DNA: TGTGCCAGCAGCCAAGATCGGGTTGGAGGGAACACTGAAGCTTTCTTT.

V usage is TRBV6-2 or TRBV6-3 and J usage is TRBJ2-2; the match to TRBD1 covers 9 bases. The V segment lost 4 bases and the J segment 7 bases; nucleotides outside the gene matches: 10. Germline CDR1 reads MNHEY; CDR2 reads SVGEGT. This CDR3 region has 16 residues. CDR3 nucleotides: TGTGCCAGCAGTTCCGTCCCCGGGACAGGGATCGGGGAGCTGTTTTTT. It specifies CASSSVPGTGIGELFF.

The CDR3: CASSSTGHPYEQYF. CDR3 nucleotides: TGTGCCAGCTCAAGCACGGGACACCCCTACGAGCAGTACTTC. The rearrangement links TRBV18 to TRBJ2-7, with TRBD1 as a possible D gene (6 bases). Deletions cut 5 bases from V and 2 bases from J, with 13 bases between. Germline CDR1 reads KGHSH; CDR2 reads LQKENI. This CDR3 contains 14 residues. The variable domain in full, with the rest retrieved from reference TRBV18 and TRBJ2-7, is NAGVMQNPRHLVRRRGQEARLRCSPMKGHSHVYWYRQLPEEGLKFMVYLQKENIIDESGMPKERFSAEFPKEGPSILRIQQVVRGDSAAYFCASSSTGHPYEQYFGPGTRLTVT.

The rearrangement links TRBV7-2 to TRBJ1-1, with unresolved D. Trimming left V 1 base short and J 4 bases short, with 13 bases between. Germline V gene data show CDR1 as SGHTA and CDR2 as FQGNSA. CDR3 size: 15 residues. The CDR3 loop reads CASSLVSDGITEAFF. The CDR3 DNA sequence: TGTGCCAGCAGCTTAGTATCTGACGGGATCACTGAAGCTTTCTTT.

The chain combines TRBV7-2 with TRBJ2-7, with TRBD2 identical over 11 bases. Germline V gives CDR1 SGHTA, CDR2 FQGNSA. This CDR3 region has 16 residues. V was pared by 2 bases and J by 3 bases, with 6 bases of the junction left unmatched. Written as DNA, the CDR3 is TGTGCCAGCAGCTTAAGTAGCGGGGGGGTGATCTACGAGCAGTACTTC. Translating gives CASSLSSGGVIYEQYF.

The table lists this clone with a count of one. J is TRBJ2-3 and V is TRBV18, with D perhaps TRBD1 (5 bases). Germline loops: CDR1 KGHSH, CDR2 LQKENI. The CDR3 has 15 amino acids. Between the trimmed V and J ends, which lost 3 bases and 5 bases, there was a span of 15 bases. The CDR3 region is CASSPQFRGGDTQYF. For the CDR3, the DNA is TGTGCCAGCTCACCTCAGTTTAGGGGTGGAGATACGCAGTATTTT.

CDR3 protein: CASRRRGGTGTDRPNTGELFF. As DNA, the CDR3 is TGTGCCAGCAGACGAAGGGGAGGGACAGGGACCGACCGCCCGAACACCGGGGAGCTGTTTTTT. The V and J genes are TRBV7-6 and TRBJ2-2, with 9 positions matching TRBD1. This CDR3 is built from 21 residues. V shed 6 bases, J shed 0 bases, and the junction held 20 bases outside the gene matches. The V gene's germline CDR1 is SGHVS and CDR2 FNYEAQ.

The chain joins TRBV5-1 to TRBJ2-1; 11 nucleotides match TRBD2. V lost 7 bases and J lost 1; bases outside the gene matches: 4. Germline V CDR1 and CDR2: SGHRS, YFSETQ. This CDR3 has 15 amino acids. This CDR3 is CASVTSGGSYNEQFF. CDR3 DNA sequence: TGCGCCAGCGTTACTAGCGGGGGTTCCTACAATGAGCAGTTCTTC.

The gene calls are TRBV6-5 and TRBJ2-5; 8 nucleotides align to TRBD2. Trimming took 6 bases from V and 6 from J; bases not matched to a gene: 9. Germline loops: CDR1 MNHEY, CDR2 SVGAGI. CDR3 length: 14 residues. Here the CDR3 reads CASRPYGRGQTQYF. Here the CDR3 DNA reads TGTGCCAGCAGGCCCTACGGGAGGGGACAGACCCAGTACTTC.

The J gene is TRBJ2-1, the V gene TRBV5-5; D might be TRBD1 (5 bases). V lost 2 bases, J lost 7 bases, and 7 bases lay in between. CDR3 length: 12 amino acids. Germline CDR1 reads SGHKS; CDR2 reads YYEKEE (reference sequence). The CDR3 loop reads CASSFQGNEQFF. The DNA of the CDR3 is TGTGCCAGCAGCTTTCAGGGTAATGAGCAGTTCTTC.

In the case of this clone: The junction differs from germline at one of its ends, possibly a read error. Other DNA sequences of this sample code for an identical CDR3. The chain combines TRBV7-6 with TRBJ2-3, with 8 nucleotides matching TRBD1. CDR1 and CDR2 from the germline V gene are SGHVS and FNYEAQ. The CDR3 has 15 residues. The chain's CDR3 is CASSWGTGYGDTQYF. The CDR3 region has the DNA TGTGCCAGTAGCTGGGGGACAGGTTATGGGGATACGCAGTATTTT.

J is TRBJ1-1 and V is TRBV5-4; a possible D gene is TRBD1 (6 bases). This CDR3 spans 16 amino acids. V lost 0 bases, J lost 1 base, and 13 bases lay in between. Germline V lookup: CDR1 SGHNT, CDR2 YYREEE (reference sequence). For the CDR3, the DNA is TGTGCCAGCAGCTTGGCCCCGGGACAAAAGAACACTGAAGCTTTCTTT. The encoded protein is CASSLAPGQKNTEAFF.

This chain joins TRBV27 and TRBJ1-1; D may be TRBD1 (5 bases). Trimming took off 4 bases at V and 0 bases at J, with 6 bases between the two ends. Germline CDR1 MNHEY, CDR2 SMNVEV (reference sequence). This CDR3 contains 13 residues. The CDR3 nucleotides are TGTGCCAGCAGTTACAGGCTGAACACTGAAGCTTTCTTT. Translated, it gives CASSYRLNTEAFF.

The chain uses TRBV4-1 and TRBJ2-5, with 8 positions matching TRBD2. The J segment lost 10 bases and the V segment lost 4 bases, leaving 14 bases of the junction unmatched. This CDR3 has 15 amino acids. The germline V gene encodes CDR1 MGHRA and CDR2 YSYEKL. The CDR3 nucleotides read TGCGCCAGCAGCCGAACGGACAGCGGGAGAGAGCTCCAGTACTTC. It translates to CASSRTDSGRELQYF.

This clone has only one observation. This sequence joins TRBV5-6 and TRBJ1-2; 7 bases agree with TRBD1. V dropped 2 bases and J dropped 8; count of bases not matched to a gene: 6. Germline CDR1 SGHDT, CDR2 YYEEEE. The CDR3 covers 13 residues. This CDR3 reads CASSLKGAGGYTF. The CDR3 DNA reads TGTGCCAGCAGCTTAAAGGGGGCTGGAGGCTACACCTTC.

This chain uses TRBV6-5 with TRBJ1-1; no definite D call. V was clipped by 2 bases and J by 4 bases, with 11 bases between them. The CDR3 loop spans 14 amino acids. From germline, CDR1 is MNHEY and CDR2 SVGAGI. The DNA of the CDR3 is TGTGCCAGCAGTTACGGCCGCCGTGGCACTGAAGCTTTCTTT. This sequence encodes CASSYGRRGTEAFF.

This clone showed up just a few times. The chain recombines TRBV7-9 with TRBJ1-1; D is perhaps TRBD1 (5 bases). Deletions cut 5 bases from V and 2 bases from J, with 15 bases between. The CDR3 covers 15 residues. Germline CDR1 SEHNR, CDR2 FQNEAQ (reference sequence). CDR3 sequence (DNA): TGTGCCAGCAGCCGATTCGACAGACCCAACACTGAAGCTTTCTTT. This gives the protein CASSRFDRPNTEAFF.

The chain uses TRBV3-1 (or the pseudogene TRBV3-2) and TRBJ1-5; 8 bases align to TRBD1. Germline lookup yields CDR1 LGHDT and CDR2 YNNKEL (reference sequence). Trimming took 2 bases from V and 2 from J; bases not matched to a gene: 11. The CDR3 loop spans 18 amino acids. CDR3 nucleotide sequence: TGTGCCAGCAGCCAACGAAAAGGGACAGGATTCGGCAATCAGCCCCAGCATTTT. This gives the protein CASSQRKGTGFGNQPQHF.

V usage is TRBV5-6 and J usage is TRBJ1-5; 10 bases are a match to TRBD1. In germline, CDR1 is SGHDT, CDR2 YYEEEE. Trimming at V came to 4 bases and at J to 9 bases, leaving 10 bases not matched to a gene. The CDR3 length is 15 residues. The CDR3 here is CASSLMDRGYVPQHF. The CDR3 bases are TGTGCCAGCAGCCTTATGGACAGGGGGTATGTGCCCCAGCATTTT.

The chain employs TRBV19 and TRBJ1-5; TRBD1 is a possible D gene (6 bases). CDR1 and CDR2 (germline): LNHDA, SQIVND (reference sequence). The CDR3 has 14 residues. The V end lost 7 bases, the J end lost 3 bases, and 13 bases lay between the germline ends. The CDR3 loop is CASNSGQLNQPQHF. CDR3 sequence (DNA): TGTGCCAGTAACTCGGGACAACTCAATCAGCCCCAGCATTTT.

This clone was found a few times. The chain employs TRBV19 and TRBJ1-2; no reliable D call. The CDR3 length is 16 residues. V lost 0 bases and J 4 bases, leaving 15 bases between the germline ends. Germline assignment: CDR1 LNHDA and CDR2 SQIVND (reference sequence). CDR3 loop: CASSIDPRGSPYGYTF. CDR3 DNA: TGTGCCAGTAGTATAGATCCCAGAGGATCGCCCTATGGCTACACCTTC.

This sequence joins TRBV2 and TRBJ2-7; 11 bases map to TRBD2. The germline gives CDR1 SNHLY, CDR2 FYNNEI. The length of the CDR3 is 14 residues. Unmatched junction bases numbered 5, after V lost 5 bases and J lost 5 bases. Written as DNA, the CDR3 is TGTGCCAGCAGTAGACTAGCGGGAACTGACGAGCAGTACTTC. Its protein product is CASSRLAGTDEQYF.

A note on this clone: Other DNA sequences within the sample encode an identical CDR3. The V and J genes are TRBV18 and TRBJ2-3, with D possibly matching TRBD2 (6 bases). The V and J ends lost 2 bases and 0 bases respectively, with 9 bases between them. CDR1 KGHSH and CDR2 LQKENI come from the germline V gene. The CDR3 is 15 residues long. The CDR3 here is CASSPSGTSTDTQYF. In DNA form, the CDR3 reads TGTGCCAGCTCACCATCTGGGACTAGCACAGATACGCAGTATTTT.

The chain carries TRBV11-3 and TRBJ2-7; D is unclear. The V end lost 7 bases, the J end lost 0 bases, and 10 bases lay between the germline ends. Germline V lookup: CDR1 SGHNT, CDR2 YENEEA. The CDR3 sequence is 13 residues long. The CDR3 loop reads CASTALGSYEQYF. The DNA for the CDR3 is TGTGCCAGCACAGCCCTAGGCTCCTACGAGCAGTACTTC.

This rearrangement joins TRBV7-2 to TRBJ1-2; weak D call: TRBD1 (6 bases). V was clipped by 0 bases and J by 8 bases, with 19 bases between them. Germline lookup yields CDR1 SGHTA and CDR2 FQGNSA. The CDR3 length is 16 residues. CDR3 amino acids: CASSLARLQGRGGYTF. In nucleotides, the CDR3 is TGTGCCAGCAGCTTAGCCCGACTACAGGGAAGAGGGGGCTACACCTTC.

The V and J genes are TRBV5-4 and TRBJ2-2; D remains ambiguous. CDR1 and CDR2 from the germline V gene are SGHNT and YYREEE (reference sequence). This CDR3 has 14 amino acids. Trimming stripped 0 bases from V and 1 base from J, with 4 bases between. The CDR3 reads CASSLVENTGELFF. The CDR3 nucleotides read TGTGCCAGCAGCTTGGTAGAGAACACCGGGGAGCTGTTTTTT. The whole variable domain, remainder taken from reference TRBV5-4 and TRBJ2-2, is ETGVTQSPTHLIKTRGQQVTLRCSSQSGHNTVSWYQQALGQGPQFIFQYYREEENGRGNFPPRFSGLQFPNYSSELNVNALELDDSALYLCASSLVENTGELFFGEGSRLTVL.

A few counts support this clone. The chain employs TRBV7-2 and TRBJ2-2; D possibly corresponds to TRBD1 (6 bases). CDR3 length equals 15 residues. V lost 5 bases and J lost 0, with 10 bases in between. From germline, CDR1 is SGHTA and CDR2 FQGNSA. CDR3 protein: CASSHGQTNTGELFF. The CDR3 region has the DNA TGTGCCAGCAGCCACGGACAGACGAACACCGGGGAGCTGTTTTTT.